This T cell receptor (beta chain) was profiled in a study of T cells in Graves' hyperthyroidism and ophthalmopathy. The PBMCs were sourced from fresh peripheral blood (more than 9 ml). This clonotype came up a few times. Its antigen is not known. Study-level points and caveats: Ophthalmopathy and stable hyperthyroidism were told apart by a 13 V-J model.

Researchers amplified the TCR beta CDR3 regions from RNA transcripts. HTBI primers were used for first-round RT-PCR of the TCR CDR3. One entry per CDR3 protein results from TCRdb running MiXCR on the multiplex PCR reads. The sample carries under 350,000 distinct CDR3 sequences, 25% to 30% recorded once. The source of this sequence is a middle-aged man with Graves' hyperthyroidism that later progressed to Graves' ophthalmopathy. The sample was blood.

Written as DNA, the CDR3 is TGTGCCAGCAGTTTTTCGGGGGGACAAGAGACCCAGTACTTC. This gives the protein CASSFSGGQETQYF. V and J are TRBV6-2 or TRBV6-3 and TRBJ2-5; 7 bases are a match to TRBD2. V trimming: 4 bases; J trimming: 2 bases; junction bases outside the gene matches: 4. The CDR3 is made up of 14 amino acids. Germline V gives CDR1 MNHEY, CDR2 SVGEGT.